This TCR beta chain is drawn from a study of blood T cell repertoires in COVID-19. The CDR3 is 15 residues long. The germline V and J ends were trimmed by 5 bases and 0 bases, with 11 bases remaining between them. CDR1 and CDR2 from the germline V gene are SEHNR and FQNEAQ (reference sequence). Here immunoSEQ multiplex PCR was the method, and the copy in TCRdb shows in-frame clones only, minus some. The data show hundreds of thousands of clones, about 88% seen once. Enrolled through a virtual design, the participants were between roughly 18 and 95 years of age and came from approximately 25 US areas.

The sample consisted of PBMCs or T cells enriched from blood (not recorded which). The clonotype was recovered from a woman aged 55 to 70 who had recovered from COVID-19. The chain recombines TRBV7-9 with TRBJ1-5; weak D call: TRBD1 (6 bases). CDR3: CASSPGTFSNQPQHF. CDR3 nucleotides: TGTGCCAGCAGCCCAGGGACATTTAGCAATCAGCCCCAGCATTTT. Drawing the rest from reference TRBV7-9 and TRBJ1-5, the complete variable domain is DTGVSQNPRHKITKRGQNVTFRCDPISEHNRLYWYRQTLGQGPEFLTYFQNEAQLEKSRLLSDRFSAERPKGSFSTLEIQRTEQGDSAMYLCASSPGTFSNQPQHFGDGTRLSIL.